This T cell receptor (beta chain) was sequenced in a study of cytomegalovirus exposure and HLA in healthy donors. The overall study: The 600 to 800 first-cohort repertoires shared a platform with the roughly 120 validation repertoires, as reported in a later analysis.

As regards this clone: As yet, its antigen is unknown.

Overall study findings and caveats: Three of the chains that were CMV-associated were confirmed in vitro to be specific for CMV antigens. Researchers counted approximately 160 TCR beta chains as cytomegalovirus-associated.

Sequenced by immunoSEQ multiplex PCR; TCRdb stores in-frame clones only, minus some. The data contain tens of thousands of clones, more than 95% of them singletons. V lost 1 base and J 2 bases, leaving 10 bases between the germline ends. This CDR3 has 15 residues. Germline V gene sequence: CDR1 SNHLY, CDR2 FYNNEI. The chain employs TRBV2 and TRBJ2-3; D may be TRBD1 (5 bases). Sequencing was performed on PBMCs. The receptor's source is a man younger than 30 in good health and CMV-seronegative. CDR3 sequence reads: CASSEEAGFTDTQYF. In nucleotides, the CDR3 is TGTGCCAGCAGTGAAGAGGCAGGGTTCACAGATACGCAGTATTTT.